The TCR beta chain under discussion was sequenced for a study of shared clonotypes between healthy human individuals. Study-level information: Donors consisted of two women and a few men between 18 and 49.

The germline V and J ends were trimmed by 4 bases and 2 bases, with 19 bases remaining between them. This CDR3 is 16 amino acids long. Per germline, CDR1 SGHNT and CDR2 YYREEE (reference sequence). Genomic DNA for unsorted samples was obtained from 70 million to 100 million PBMCs. Here immunoSEQ multiplex PCR was the method, and the copy in TCRdb shows in-frame clones only, minus some. This sample has fewer than 500,000 clones, with almost 80% found just once. The rearrangement uses TRBV5-4 and TRBJ2-7; maybe TRBD2 (5 bases). Sequenced material: PBMCs. This sequence originates from a woman aged 40-49 years in good health. Some clones in this sample may be carry-over from other donors' samples. Here the CDR3 DNA reads TGTGCCAGCAGCACCCCCGGGGATAGCAGGCCCTACGAGCAGTACTTC. Translated, it gives CASSTPGDSRPYEQYF.